Below are 25 T cell receptor beta chains sequenced from a single sample in a study of technical replicates of blood from four donors. Generated by immunoSEQ multiplex PCR, the TCRdb table keeps only in-frame clones and is missing some. The repertoire holds about 61,000 clones, with approximately 97% as singletons. Input material: T cells isolated from PBMCs. These receptors all stem from a human donor in good health.

The rearrangement links TRBV6-6 to TRBJ2-1; D possibly corresponds to TRBD2 (5 bases). The germline V gene encodes CDR1 MNHNY and CDR2 SVGAGI (reference sequence). V was shortened by 5 bases and J by 8 bases, with 7 bases between the two germline ends. There are 11 residues in the CDR3. The DNA of the CDR3 is TGTGCCAGCAGTCAGGAGGATGAGCAGTTCTTC. It translates to CASSQEDEQFF.

V and J are TRBV6-1 and TRBJ1-1, with D possibly being TRBD1 (6 bases). V was clipped by 0 bases and J by 10 bases, with 12 bases between them. This CDR3 has 13 residues. CDR1 is MNHNS, CDR2 SASEGT, per germline. CDR3: CASSEALEGVAFF. The CDR3 nucleotides are TGTGCCAGCAGTGAAGCGCTCGAGGGGGTAGCTTTCTTT.

The rearrangement uses TRBV27 and TRBJ2-1, with 10 bases matching TRBD2. CDR1 is MNHEY, CDR2 SMNVEV, per germline (reference sequence). The CDR3 extends over 15 amino acids. Trimming cost V 5 bases and J 4 bases; bases outside gene matches: 5. The CDR3 coding sequence is TGTGCCAGCAGTGCAGGACTAGCGGCTTACAATGAGCAGTTCTTC. It is translated as CASSAGLAAYNEQFF.

Remarks on this clone: At the DNA level, this CDR3 is encoded by other sequences in the same sample as well. The chain has TRBV5-1 and TRBJ2-7; TRBD1 matches at 8 bases. With V trimmed by 0 bases and J by 5 bases, 4 bases remained unmatched. The germline V gene encodes CDR1 SGHRS and CDR2 YFSETQ. The CDR3 totals 14 residues. CDR3 in DNA: TGCGCCAGCAGCTTGGGACAGGGGCCCAACGAGCAGTACTTC. It codes for CASSLGQGPNEQYF.

This clone was seen once. This sequence joins TRBV6-1 and TRBJ2-1; 13 bases map to TRBD2. The ends lost 10 bases at V and 8 bases at J; junction bases unmatched: 5. The CDR3 extends over 13 amino acids. Germline CDR1 reads MNHNS; CDR2 reads SASEGT. Here the CDR3 reads CATGLAGADEQFF. The CDR3 coding sequence is TGTGCCACCGGACTAGCGGGAGCCGATGAGCAGTTCTTC.

The chain carries TRBV11-3 and TRBJ2-7; a possible D gene is TRBD2 (5 bases). Germline lookup yields CDR1 SGHNT and CDR2 YENEEA. CDR3 length: 14 residues. The V and J ends lost 3 bases and 2 bases respectively, with 11 bases between them. CDR3 nucleotides: TGTGCCAGCAGCTTCGAGGGAATAACCTACGAGCAGTACTTC. Residues: CASSFEGITYEQYF.

The chain recombines TRBV9 with TRBJ2-3, with 9 bases that match TRBD2. Germline V CDR1 and CDR2: SGDLS, YYNGEE. V lost 4 bases and J lost 9; bases outside the gene matches: 12. The CDR3 runs 15 residues. The CDR3 DNA follows: TGTGCCAGCAGCATTGTAGCGGGAGCCCAAACAACGCAGTATTTT. It is translated as CASSIVAGAQTTQYF.

This clone has only one observation. V is TRBV5-5 and J is TRBJ1-2; D gene unclear. Between the trimmed V and J ends, which lost 1 base and 10 bases, there was a span of 11 bases. The CDR3 is 12 residues long. CDR1 is SGHKS, CDR2 YYEKEE, per germline (reference sequence). The CDR3 loop reads CASSLILPLYTF. CDR3 sequence (DNA): TGTGCCAGCAGCTTGATACTGCCACTCTACACCTTC.

This chain uses TRBV2 with TRBJ1-1; D possibly corresponds to TRBD1 (6 bases). Germline V gene lookup returns CDR1 SNHLY and CDR2 FYNNEI. V lost 7 bases and J 2 bases, leaving 11 bases between the germline ends. The CDR3 totals 13 residues. CDR3 sequence (DNA): TGTGCCAGCACCTCACAGGGTAACACTGAAGCTTTCTTT. Its protein product is CASTSQGNTEAFF.

Only one count was recorded for this clone. Distinct nucleotide sequences in the sample also encode this CDR3. J is TRBJ2-7 and V is TRBV19, with 9 bases matching TRBD2. This CDR3 has 14 residues. With 3 bases clipped from V and 1 base from J, the junction kept 1 base outside the gene matches. The V gene's germline CDR1 is LNHDA and CDR2 SQIVND (reference sequence). The CDR3 nucleotides are TGTGCCAGTAGTATGACTAGCGGATCCTACGAGCAGTACTTC. This translates into CASSMTSGSYEQYF.

This chain connects TRBV2 to TRBJ2-1; 13 bases match TRBD2. Germline V lookup: CDR1 SNHLY, CDR2 FYNNEI. J gave up 10 bases and V 4 bases, and 10 bases lay outside the gene matches. This CDR3 spans 16 amino acids. In DNA form, the CDR3 reads TGTGCCAGCAGTGGGGGGACTAGCGGGATAATGATGGAGCAGTTCTTC. It translates to CASSGGTSGIMMEQFF.

This sequence joins TRBV25-1 and TRBJ1-1; D remains ambiguous. Per germline, CDR1 MGHDK and CDR2 SYGVNS. Trimming removed 6 bases at V and 5 bases at J, with 13 bases between. The length of the CDR3 is 13 residues. This CDR3 is CASRGRVGTEAFF. The CDR3 DNA reads TGTGCCAGCAGGGGGAGGGTCGGTACTGAAGCTTTCTTT.

The gene calls are TRBV5-1 and TRBJ2-7; 9 bases match TRBD1. This CDR3 spans 15 amino acids. Germline CDR1 is SGHRS and CDR2 is YFSETQ. The V and J ends lost 4 bases and 0 bases, in that order; junction bases with no gene match: 5. CDR3 sequence reads: CASSMPTGGSYEQYF. The CDR3 nucleotides are TGCGCCAGCAGCATGCCGACAGGGGGCTCCTACGAGCAGTACTTC. The full variable domain, in which reference TRBV5-1 and TRBJ2-7 provide the parts outside the CDR3, is KAGVTQTPRYLIKTRGQQVTLSCSPISGHRSVSWYQQTPGQGLQFLFEYFSETQRNKGNFPGRFSGRQFSNSRSEMNVSTLELGDSALYLCASSMPTGGSYEQYFGPGTRLTVT.

This sequence joins TRBV2 and TRBJ2-5; a possible D gene is TRBD2 (5 bases). The CDR3 has 19 amino acids. Germline CDR1 SNHLY, CDR2 FYNNEI. The V gene lost 0 bases and the J gene lost 1 base, with 21 bases spanning the gap. In DNA, the CDR3 is TGTGCCAGCAGTGAAGCACGCGGACTTTTGCAATCCCCCCAAGAGACCCAGTACTTC. It codes for CASSEARGLLQSPQETQYF. Supplemented by reference TRBV2 and TRBJ2-5, the full variable domain reads EPEVTQTPSHQVTQMGQEVILRCVPISNHLYFYWYRQILGQKVEFLVSFYNNEISEKSEIFDDQFSVERPDGSNFTLKIRSTKLEDSAMYFCASSEARGLLQSPQETQYFGPGTRLLVL.

This clone has just one count. The chain joins TRBV5-1 to TRBJ1-3; no clear D gene. V gave up 0 bases and J gave up 0 bases, with 13 bases separating them. The CDR3 consists of 17 residues. Per the germline V gene, CDR1 is SGHRS and CDR2 is YFSETQ. CDR3 loop: CASSLDAGPSSGNTIYF. DNA of the CDR3: TGCGCCAGCAGCTTGGATGCGGGTCCGAGCTCTGGAAACACCATATATTTT. The full variable domain, completed using reference TRBV5-1 and TRBJ1-3, is KAGVTQTPRYLIKTRGQQVTLSCSPISGHRSVSWYQQTPGQGLQFLFEYFSETQRNKGNFPGRFSGRQFSNSRSEMNVSTLELGDSALYLCASSLDAGPSSGNTIYFGEGSWLTVV.

The CDR3 region is CASSLTSSYNEQFF. The CDR3 DNA reads TGTGCCAGCAGCCTGACTAGCTCCTACAATGAGCAGTTCTTC. This chain connects TRBV28 to TRBJ2-1; the D gene is possibly TRBD2 (6 bases). Between the trimmed V and J ends, which lost 6 bases and 0 bases, there was a span of 9 bases. This CDR3 has 14 residues. Germline lookup yields CDR1 MDHEN and CDR2 SYDVKM.

This chain connects TRBV7-9 to TRBJ2-7; D might be TRBD2 (5 bases). The CDR3 consists of 14 residues. Germline values: CDR1 SEHNR, CDR2 FQNEAQ (reference sequence). V dropped 5 bases and J dropped 6 bases, with 17 bases sitting between them. CDR3 sequence: CASSPDRGRFEQYF. DNA for the CDR3: TGTGCCAGCAGCCCCGACCGGGGAAGGTTCGAGCAGTACTTC.

The chain uses TRBV11-3 and TRBJ2-6; 8 bases map to TRBD1. Trimming took 2 bases from V and 2 from J; bases not matched to a gene: 5. CDR1 is SGHNT and CDR2 is YENEEA in the germline V gene. CDR3 length equals 17 residues. CDR3 sequence (DNA): TGTGCCAGCAGCTTACTACTGACAGGGGCTGGGGCCAACGTCCTGACTTTC. Translation gives CASSLLLTGAGANVLTF.

The CDR3 loop reads CSVDLTSGSRDEQFF. CDR3 DNA sequence: TGCAGCGTAGACCTTACTAGCGGGAGTAGGGATGAGCAGTTCTTC. J is TRBJ2-1 and V is TRBV29-1, with TRBD2 matching over 11 bases. The germline gives CDR1 SQVTM, CDR2 ANQGSEA. Unmatched junction bases numbered 12, after V lost 6 bases and J lost 8 bases. The CDR3 sequence is 15 residues long.

The chain recombines TRBV7-8 with TRBJ1-5; no clear D. V lost 2 bases, J lost 2 bases, and 4 bases lay in between. This CDR3 is 13 amino acids long. Germline V CDR1 and CDR2: SGHVS, FQNEAQ. The CDR3 reads CASSLSGNQPQHF. CDR3 DNA sequence: TGTGCCAGCAGCTTAAGCGGCAATCAGCCCCAGCATTTT.

This clone was picked up one time. This chain joins TRBV6-5 and TRBJ1-1; 9 positions match TRBD1. The CDR3 spans 16 residues. Germline loops: CDR1 MNHEY, CDR2 SVGAGI. V dropped 4 bases and J dropped 5; count of bases not matched to a gene: 11. The CDR3 is CASSSRQGGKGTEAFF. CDR3 nucleotide sequence: TGTGCCAGCAGTTCCAGACAGGGGGGGAAAGGGACTGAAGCTTTCTTT.

The chain links TRBV2 to TRBJ1-5, with TRBD1 as a possible D gene (5 bases). Germline V lookup: CDR1 SNHLY, CDR2 FYNNEI. V lost 5 bases, J lost 7 bases, and 15 bases lay in between. This CDR3 is built from 14 residues. The CDR3: CASSPTDGGQPQHF. The CDR3 nucleotides are TGTGCCAGCAGTCCAACAGACGGGGGGCAGCCCCAGCATTTT.

The rearrangement uses TRBV7-2 and TRBJ1-1; D is perhaps TRBD1 (6 bases). Germline V CDR1 and CDR2: SGHTA, FQGNSA. Trimming removed 3 bases from V and 6 bases from J, with 26 bases in between. The CDR3 has 18 amino acids. CDR3 loop: CASSFGSGILNRVPEAFF. CDR3 nucleotide sequence: TGTGCCAGCAGCTTCGGTTCCGGAATACTGAACAGGGTCCCTGAAGCTTTCTTT.

This clone was detected only once. The chain recombines TRBV29-1 with TRBJ1-2, with D unclear. CDR1 and CDR2 (germline): SQVTM, ANQGSEA. The CDR3 totals 14 residues. V was trimmed by 2 bases and J by 3 bases, leaving 13 bases between them. The CDR3 region is CSVEQSALYYGYTF. The CDR3 region has the DNA TGCAGCGTTGAACAAAGTGCACTCTACTATGGCTACACCTTC.

The chain has TRBV10-2 and TRBJ2-1; the match to TRBD1 covers 7 bases. CDR3 length: 13 residues. V lost 5 bases and J lost 10; bases outside the gene matches: 8. The V gene's germline CDR1 is WSHSY and CDR2 SAAADI. The CDR3 sequence: CASSLGTVQEQFF. The DNA for the CDR3 is TGCGCCAGCAGTTTAGGGACAGTACAGGAGCAGTTCTTC.